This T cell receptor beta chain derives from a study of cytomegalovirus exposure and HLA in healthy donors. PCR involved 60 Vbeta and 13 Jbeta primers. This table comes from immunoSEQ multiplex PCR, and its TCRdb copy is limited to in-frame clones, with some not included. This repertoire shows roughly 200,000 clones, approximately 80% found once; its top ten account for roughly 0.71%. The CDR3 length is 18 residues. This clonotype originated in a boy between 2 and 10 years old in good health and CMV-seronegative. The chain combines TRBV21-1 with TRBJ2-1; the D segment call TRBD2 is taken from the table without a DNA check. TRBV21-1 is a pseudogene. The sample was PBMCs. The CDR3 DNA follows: TGTGCCAGCAGCCCCCGTAGTAGCGGGATGAGCTCCTACAATGAGCAGTTCTTC. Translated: CASSPRSSGMSSYNEQFF.